Presented here are 18 T cell receptor beta chains from one specimen sequenced in a study of early T cells in non-severe SARS-CoV-2 infection. In TCRdb, the 5' RACE reads were re-called with MiXCR into one record per CDR3 protein. The sample includes around 39,000 distinct CDR3 sequences, approximately 8.7% of them seen just once. Material: whole blood, obtained at baseline. These receptors all stem from an adult who was a healthcare worker with PCR-confirmed SARS-CoV-2 infection or an uninfected control (not recorded which).

This clonotype was counted between two and nine times. The V gene is TRBV28, the J gene TRBJ2-3, with a weak D call TRBD2 (6 bases). V was shortened by 5 bases and J by 3 bases, with 15 bases between the two germline ends. The CDR3 consists of 15 residues. Germline V gene sequence: CDR1 MDHEN, CDR2 SYDVKM. Here the CDR3 reads CASSPHRDFTDTQYF. The CDR3 DNA sequence: TGTGCCAGCAGTCCCCACCGGGACTTTACAGATACGCAGTATTTT.

This clonotype was counted ten times or more. Relative to the germline gene, one junction end is altered; a read error may explain this. V usage is TRBV2 and J usage is TRBJ1-2; TRBD1 might be the D (5 bases). CDR3 size: 13 residues. Germline values: CDR1 SNHLY, CDR2 FYNNEI. The CDR3 DNA is TGTGCCAGCAGAGAAGGGGTGGTAGGAGGCTACACCTTC. It is translated as CASREGVVGGYTF.

This clonotype was seen many times. This rearrangement joins TRBV6-1 to TRBJ2-3, with no clear D. The CDR3 extends over 15 amino acids. V lost 1 base to trimming and J lost 0 bases, with 8 bases between them. CDR1 and CDR2 from the germline V gene are MNHNS and SASEGT. Here the CDR3 reads CASSEETTSTDTQYF. In DNA, the CDR3 is TGTGCCAGCAGTGAAGAAACAACTAGCACAGATACGCAGTATTTT.

This clonotype was seen many times. The chain employs TRBV9 and TRBJ2-5; possibly TRBD2 for D (6 bases). The CDR3 has 15 residues. The V gene's germline CDR1 is SGDLS and CDR2 YYNGEE. V lost 3 bases, J lost 2 bases, and 14 bases lay in between. The CDR3 sequence is CASSGSPGVQETQYF. DNA of the CDR3: TGTGCCAGCAGCGGCAGCCCGGGGGTGCAAGAGACCCAGTACTTC.

This clonotype was seen many times. This chain joins TRBV30 and TRBJ1-1; maybe TRBD1 (6 bases). The CDR3 is 13 residues long. Germline V gives CDR1 GTSNPN, CDR2 SVGIG (reference sequence). V dropped 4 bases and J dropped 2 bases, with 11 bases sitting between them. The CDR3 DNA sequence: TGTGCCTGGAATGGAGGGGGTAACACTGAAGCTTTCTTT. It translates to CAWNGGGNTEAFF. Full variable domain (outside the CDR3, taken from reference TRBV30 and TRBJ1-1): SQTIHQWPATLVQPVGSPLSLECTVEGTSNPNLYWYRQAAGRGLQLLFYSVGIGQISSEVPQNLSASRPQDRQFILSSKKLLLSDSGFYLCAWNGGGNTEAFFGQGTRLTVV.

The rearrangement joins TRBV5-1 to TRBJ2-3; D perhaps matches TRBD1 (5 bases). Trimming pared 4 bases from V and 4 bases from J, leaving 22 bases between. The germline V gene has CDR1 SGHRS and CDR2 YFSETQ. The CDR3 totals 17 residues. The CDR3: CASSPPPGQKGADTQYF. The CDR3 DNA reads as TGCGCCAGCAGCCCCCCCCCGGGCCAAAAAGGGGCAGATACGCAGTATTTT.

This clonotype was found a few times. One end of the junction fails to match germline, which may point to a read error. The genes are TRBV7-7 and TRBJ2-1, with 8 bases fitting TRBD1. The germline V gene has CDR1 SSHAT and CDR2 FNYEAQ (reference sequence). CDR3 length: 13 amino acids. Here the CDR3 DNA reads TGTGCTAGCAGCCTCAGGGGGCAGGATGAGCAGTTCTTC. This sequence encodes CASSLRGQDEQFF.

This clonotype was counted at least ten times. The junction does not match germline at one end; this may be a read error. V is TRBV7-7 and J is TRBJ2-5; D gene ambiguous. Germline V CDR1 and CDR2: SSHAT, FNYEAQ (reference sequence). This CDR3 has 14 residues. The CDR3 region is CASSTNLISETQYF. The CDR3 DNA reads as TGTGCTAGCAGCACCAACTTAATCTCGGAGACCCAGTACTTC. Filled out from reference TRBV7-7 and TRBJ2-5, the complete variable domain reads GAGVSQSPRYKVTKRGQDVTLRCDPISSHATLYWYQQALGQGPEFLTYFNYEAQPDKSGLPSDRFSAERPEGSISTLTIQRTEQRDSAMYRCASSTNLISETQYFGPGTRLLVL.

This clonotype was observed at least ten times. The rearrangement joins TRBV7-9 to TRBJ2-3; no definite D call. Trimming took 2 bases from V and 5 from J, leaving 17 bases between them. Germline-derived CDR1 and CDR2 are SEHNR and FQNEAQ (reference sequence). The CDR3 covers 16 residues. The CDR3 DNA reads as TGTGCCAGCAGCTTATTCTCGGCCCAAGCTTTAGATACGCAGTATTTT. Translating it yields CASSLFSAQALDTQYF.

In its sample, this clonotype was seen a few times. The chain joins TRBV6-4 to TRBJ1-1, with D unclear. This CDR3 region has 13 residues. Trimming removed 4 bases from V and 2 bases from J, with 8 bases in between. CDR1 MRHNA and CDR2 SNTAGT come from the germline V gene. The CDR3 region has the DNA TGTGCCAGCAGTGTGGCGACAAACACTGAAGCTTTCTTT. Its translation: CASSVATNTEAFF.

This clonotype has a handful of counts. The gene calls are TRBV20-1 and TRBJ2-7; D not certain. Trimming removed 3 bases at V and 4 bases at J, with 7 bases between. The CDR3 runs 11 residues. Germline-derived CDR1 and CDR2 are DFQATT and SNEGSKA (reference sequence). CDR3 residues: CSASLEYEQYF. The CDR3 nucleotides are TGCAGTGCTAGTTTAGAGTACGAGCAGTACTTC.

This clonotype was seen more than once but under ten times. The chain carries TRBV6-6 and TRBJ1-5; D is perhaps TRBD1 (6 bases). The CDR3 is 14 amino acids. V was trimmed by 5 bases and J by 5 bases, leaving 13 bases between them. The germline V gene has CDR1 MNHNY and CDR2 SVGAGI (reference sequence). In DNA form, the CDR3 reads TGTGCCAGCAGTGGCGCAGGGGTGGATCAGCCCCAGCATTTT. The encoded protein is CASSGAGVDQPQHF.

The CDR3, as DNA: TGTGCCAGCAGCTTGACAGGGGCGAACACTGAAGCTTTCTTT. The encoded protein is CASSLTGANTEAFF. J is TRBJ1-1 and V is TRBV7-9; 8 bases are a match to TRBD1. V shed 3 bases and J 1 base; nucleotides not matched to a gene: 1. CDR3 size: 14 residues. Germline lookup yields CDR1 SEHNR and CDR2 FQNEAQ (reference sequence).

The rearrangement uses TRBV9 and TRBJ1-1; D is undetermined. Germline assignment: CDR1 SGDLS and CDR2 YYNGEE. Trimming removed 0 bases at V and 7 bases at J, with 13 bases between. This CDR3 is built from 14 residues. The DNA for the CDR3 is TGTGCCAGCAGCGTAGCGGGTGATCATGGTGAAGCTTTCTTT. It encodes CASSVAGDHGEAFF.

The gene calls are TRBV2 and TRBJ2-2; 7 nucleotides align to TRBD1. The CDR3 loop spans 15 amino acids. Germline V gene data show CDR1 as SNHLY and CDR2 as FYNNEI. V shed 4 bases, J shed 3 bases, and the junction held 5 bases outside the gene matches. The CDR3 here is CASSGRGGDTGELFF. CDR3 nucleotide sequence: TGTGCCAGCAGTGGGAGAGGGGGCGACACCGGGGAGCTGTTTTTT.

The chain links TRBV19 to TRBJ2-3, with a weak D call TRBD2 (5 bases). V lost 10 bases to trimming and J lost 1 base, with 18 bases between them. Per germline, CDR1 LNHDA and CDR2 SQIVND (reference sequence). The CDR3 covers 15 residues. CDR3 sequence reads: CATARTPTGTDTQYF. The DNA of the CDR3 is TGTGCCACCGCCCGGACTCCAACGGGCACAGATACGCAGTATTTT. The full variable domain, completed using reference TRBV19 and TRBJ2-3, is DGGITQSPKYLFRKEGQNVTLSCEQNLNHDAMYWYRQDPGQGLRLIYYSQIVNDFQKGDIAEGYSVSREKKESFPLTVTSAQKNPTAFYLCATARTPTGTDTQYFGPGTRLTVL.

This CDR3 reads CASSPALIYGYTF. The CDR3 DNA is TGTGCCAGCAGTCCGGCCCTGATTTATGGCTACACCTTC. The rearrangement joins TRBV12-3 or TRBV12-4 to TRBJ1-2; D not resolved. The CDR3 extends over 13 amino acids. The V end was cut by 5 bases, the J end by 5 bases, with 12 bases between.

This clonotype came up many times. The V gene is TRBV12-3 or TRBV12-4, the J gene TRBJ1-2; 11 positions match TRBD1. The CDR3 loop spans 15 amino acids. The trim removed 5 bases at V and 3 bases at J, leaving 5 bases unmatched. The DNA for the CDR3 is TGTGCCAGCAGTACTCGGACAGGGGGCCACTATGGCTACACCTTC. Amino acid sequence: CASSTRTGGHYGYTF.